This T cell receptor beta chain appears in the sequencing data of a study of shared clonotypes between healthy human individuals. Study at large: Each donor contributed plates that comprised three CD4 naive, three CD4 memory, two CD8 naive and one CD8 memory.

Findings and caveats of the study: The naive CD4 repertoires of a few donors were compared, and roughly 5% of clonotypes were shared.

This clone was found once. Its target is not known. The CDR3 is 16 residues long. CDR1 is MNHEY and CDR2 is SMNVEV in the germline V gene (reference sequence). V was pared by 1 base and J by 3 bases, with 3 bases of the junction left unmatched. Naivety among CD8 cells was defined by CD45RO negativity and positive CCR7 selection, thereby excluding terminally differentiated effector memory CD45RA+ cells. Sorted-subset replicate PCRs used roughly 210 ng of genomic DNA. This amount corresponded to tens of thousands of T cell genomes. The protocol was immunoSEQ multiplex PCR, while the TCRdb copy is restricted to in-frame clones and leaves out a portion. The sample has under 1 million clones, 92% seen once.

The receptor comes from a man under 40 in good health. The chain links TRBV27 to TRBJ1-5; 10 nucleotides agree with TRBD1. The sequenced material came from naive CD8+ T cells sorted from blood. CDR3 DNA: TGTGCCAGCAGTTTATTGGGACAGGGGAACAATCAGCCCCAGCATTTT. Its protein is CASSLLGQGNNQPQHF.